The 8 T cell receptor beta chains below were found in one sample sequenced in a study of cytomegalovirus exposure and HLA in healthy donors. PCR amplification relied on 60 Vbeta primers (plus 13 Jbeta primers). Sequencing was performed with immunoSEQ multiplex PCR; in TCRdb, only in-frame clones are kept and a portion is missing. The sample shows 200,000 to 250,000 clones, roughly 80% of them seen only once. The sequenced sample consisted of PBMCs. The receptors stem from a man younger than 45 in good health and CMV-seronegative.

V usage is TRBV19 and J usage is TRBJ2-5; unclear D gene. Germline CDR1 reads LNHDA; CDR2 reads SQIVND (reference sequence). V lost 5 bases to trimming and J lost 10 bases, with 17 bases between them. This CDR3 is built from 13 residues. CDR3 nucleotide sequence: TGTGCCAGTAGTCTCCCTCCCAACGAGGACCAGTACTTC. Translation: CASSLPPNEDQYF.

CDR3 in amino acids: CASSEVQAGGCTDTQYF. The CDR3 coding sequence is TGTGCCAGCAGTGAAGTTCAAGCGGGGGGGTGCACAGATACGCAGTATTTT. The chain couples TRBV2 to TRBJ2-3, with 10 positions matching TRBD2. Looked up from germline, CDR1 is SNHLY and CDR2 is FYNNEI. The J segment lost 1 base and the V segment lost 1 base, leaving 5 bases of the junction unmatched. CDR3 length: 17 amino acids. The variable domain in full, with the rest retrieved from reference TRBV2 and TRBJ2-3, is EPEVTQTPSHQVTQMGQEVILRCVPISNHLYFYWYRQILGQKVEFLVSFYNNEISEKSEIFDDQFSVERPDGSNFTLKIRSTKLEDSAMYFCASSEVQAGGCTDTQYFGPGTRLTVL.

Of note for this clone: Additional DNA sequences in this sample encode the identical CDR3. This chain links TRBV28 with TRBJ2-2, with D possibly matching TRBD2 (6 bases). Trimming removed 6 bases at V and 3 bases at J, with 11 bases between. From germline, CDR1 is MDHEN and CDR2 SYDVKM. The CDR3 consists of 14 residues. CDR3 in DNA: TGTGCCAGCAGCCGCTCGGGGGACACCGGGGAGCTGTTTTTT. Amino acid sequence: CASSRSGDTGELFF.

This chain joins TRBV4-2 and TRBJ2-2; D ambiguous. The germline V and J ends were trimmed by 0 bases and 8 bases, with 7 bases remaining between them. Looked up from germline, CDR1 is LGHNA and CDR2 is YNFKEQ. The CDR3 is 13 amino acids. The CDR3 region has the DNA TGTGCCAGCAGCCAAGAAGGAGAGGGGGAGCTGTTTTTT. It translates to CASSQEGEGELFF.

V usage is TRBV19 and J usage is TRBJ2-1; possible D gene TRBD1, 6 bases. This CDR3 comprises 14 residues. CDR1 and CDR2 from the germline V gene are LNHDA and SQIVND (reference sequence). Trimming left V 2 bases short and J 5 bases short, with 10 bases between. The CDR3 DNA sequence: TGTGCCAGTAGTATAAGGGGGTGGAACAATGAGCAGTTCTTC. This sequence encodes CASSIRGWNNEQFF.

The chain joins TRBV14 to TRBJ2-3, with TRBD2 identical over 13 bases. The CDR3 is made up of 17 amino acids. Germline CDR1 is SGHDN and CDR2 is FVKESK. V shed 2 bases and J 8 bases; nucleotides not matched to a gene: 10. In DNA form, the CDR3 reads TGTGCCAGCAGCCAACTAACTAGCGGGGGGGCTGATGCTACGCAGTATTTT. It codes for CASSQLTSGGADATQYF.

The chain has TRBV11-3 and TRBJ1-1; D is uncertain. The V gene lost 3 bases and the J gene lost 1 base, with 6 bases spanning the gap. The CDR3 covers 13 residues. CDR1 and CDR2 from the germline V gene are SGHNT and YENEEA. The CDR3 spells CASSFPGNTEAFF. The CDR3, as DNA: TGTGCCAGCAGCTTCCCGGGGAACACTGAAGCTTTCTTT.

The DNA of the CDR3 is TGTGCCAGCTCACCACTTCCCAGTGCGAACTACGAGCAGTACTTC. This sequence encodes CASSPLPSANYEQYF. This rearrangement joins TRBV18 to TRBJ2-5; D is ambiguous. Gene TRBJ2-7 matches the end of the DNA better, so the J call may be wrong. The germline V gene has CDR1 KGHSH and CDR2 LQKENI. The CDR3 totals 15 residues.